Following are 14 T cell receptor beta chains from one sample sequenced in a study of T cell changes during pregnancy in multiple sclerosis. Libraries were prepared by immunoSEQ multiplex PCR; TCRdb keeps only in-frame clonotypes and omits some of them. The data contain around 81,000 clones, around 90% of them singletons. The source material was peripheral blood, sampled after pregnancy. All receptors come from a female donor in good health, enrolled as a control in a pregnancy study.

The V and J genes are TRBV18 and TRBJ2-1, with TRBD2 identical over 9 bases. The trim removed 6 bases at V and 9 bases at J, leaving 9 bases unmatched. CDR3 length: 14 residues. The germline CDR1 and CDR2 sequences are KGHSH and LQKENI. This CDR3 is CASSLGTSIREQFF. The CDR3 nucleotides read TGTGCCAGCTCCCTTGGGACTAGCATTCGTGAGCAGTTCTTC. The full variable domain, rest sourced from reference TRBV18 and TRBJ2-1, is NAGVMQNPRHLVRRRGQEARLRCSPMKGHSHVYWYRQLPEEGLKFMVYLQKENIIDESGMPKERFSAEFPKEGPSILRIQQVVRGDSAAYFCASSLGTSIREQFFGPGTRLTVL.

The chain is built from TRBV6-5 and TRBJ2-3; 8 bases line up with TRBD1. The trim removed 6 bases at V and 8 bases at J, leaving 10 bases unmatched. The CDR3 runs 14 residues. In germline, CDR1 is MNHEY, CDR2 SVGAGI. The DNA of the CDR3 is TGTGCCAGCAGCCTGGACAGGGTCATGGGTACGCAGTATTTT. The encoded protein is CASSLDRVMGTQYF.

The chain employs TRBV13 and TRBJ2-3; TRBD2 matches at 14 bases. Germline assignment: CDR1 PRHDT and CDR2 FYEKMQ (reference sequence). Trimming removed 3 bases from V and 11 bases from J; junction bases left unmatched: 10. The CDR3 contains 16 residues. The chain's CDR3 is CASSFAPGTSGRVQYF. DNA for the CDR3: TGTGCCAGCAGCTTTGCCCCGGGGACTAGCGGGAGAGTGCAGTATTTT. The variable domain in full, completed from reference TRBV13 and TRBJ2-3, reads AAGVIQSPRHLIKEKRETATLKCYPIPRHDTVYWYQQGPGQDPQFLISFYEKMQSDKGSIPDRFSAQQFSDYHSELNMSSLELGDSALYFCASSFAPGTSGRVQYFGPGTRLTVL.

The V gene is TRBV7-9, the J gene TRBJ2-3; possibly TRBD1 for D (6 bases). CDR1 and CDR2 from the germline V gene are SEHNR and FQNEAQ (reference sequence). This CDR3 is 14 amino acids long. V shed 5 bases and J shed 3 bases, with 12 bases lying between them. CDR3 amino acids: CASSRQQGTDTQYF. The DNA for the CDR3 is TGTGCCAGCAGCCGTCAACAGGGAACAGATACGCAGTATTTT. The full variable domain, in which reference TRBV7-9 and TRBJ2-3 provide the parts outside the CDR3, is DTGVSQNPRHKITKRGQNVTFRCDPISEHNRLYWYRQTLGQGPEFLTYFQNEAQLEKSRLLSDRFSAERPKGSFSTLEIQRTEQGDSAMYLCASSRQQGTDTQYFGPGTRLTVL.

This clone was recorded only once. Here the CDR3 DNA reads TGTGCCAGCAGCCTGAGCGGGAGAGTGAATGAGCAGTTCTTC. Translating it yields CASSLSGRVNEQFF. V usage is TRBV7-2 and J usage is TRBJ2-1, with TRBD2 identical over 8 bases. CDR3 size: 14 residues. The junction had 7 bases not matched to a gene; V was cut back by 5 bases and J by 7 bases. Per the germline V gene, CDR1 is SGHTA and CDR2 is FQGNSA.

The sample holds one count of this clone. V is TRBV19 and J is TRBJ2-7; TRBD2 aligns across 11 bases. The CDR3 sequence is 15 residues long. After removal of 6 bases from V and 0 bases from J, the junction contained 4 bases not matched to a gene. Germline V gives CDR1 LNHDA, CDR2 SQIVND (reference sequence). CDR3 sequence reads: CASRILAGGSYEQYF. Here the CDR3 DNA reads TGTGCCAGTAGGATCCTAGCGGGAGGCTCCTACGAGCAGTACTTC.

This clone was found once. This rearrangement joins TRBV29-1 to TRBJ2-1; tentative D call: TRBD2 (6 bases). Germline CDR1 and CDR2: SQVTM and ANQGSEA. The CDR3 runs to 12 residues. V shed 6 bases and J shed 7 bases, with 13 bases lying between them. The CDR3 region is CSVGTGENEQFF. In DNA form, the CDR3 reads TGCAGCGTGGGGACGGGGGAAAATGAGCAGTTCTTC.

The chain recombines TRBV28 with TRBJ2-7; possibly TRBD1 for D (5 bases). With 8 bases removed from V and 3 bases from J, the gap between germline ends came to 14 bases. This CDR3 is built from 13 residues. Per germline, CDR1 MDHEN and CDR2 SYDVKM. CDR3 coding DNA: TGTGCCAGCGGGGAAGACAGACTCTACGAGCAGTACTTC. Protein sequence: CASGEDRLYEQYF.

The J gene is TRBJ1-4, the V gene TRBV25-1; D call uncertain. Germline V gene data show CDR1 as MGHDK and CDR2 as SYGVNS. This CDR3 has 17 residues. Trimming pared 2 bases from V and 0 bases from J, leaving 13 bases between. The CDR3 loop reads CASSEGPSLPTNEKLFF. CDR3 DNA: TGTGCCAGCAGTGAAGGCCCCTCCCTGCCAACTAATGAAAAACTGTTTTTT.

The table lists this clone with a count of one. V gene TRBV30 combines with J gene TRBJ2-1, with TRBD2 matching 7 bases. CDR1 and CDR2 (germline): GTSNPN, SVGIG (reference sequence). CDR3 length: 13 residues. The J segment lost 7 bases and the V segment lost 3 bases, leaving 6 bases of the junction unmatched. The CDR3 loop is CAWRWGRDNEQFF. The CDR3 nucleotides are TGTGCCTGGAGATGGGGGAGGGATAATGAGCAGTTCTTC.

This chain connects TRBV4-3 to TRBJ2-7; possibly TRBD1 for D (5 bases). The CDR3 loop spans 15 amino acids. Germline CDR1 reads LGHNA; CDR2 reads YSLEER. V was pared by 0 bases and J by 3 bases, with 12 bases between. CDR3 nucleotides: TGCGCCAGCAGCCAAGAAGGGGCAGGTATCTACGAGCAGTACTTC. This gives the protein CASSQEGAGIYEQYF.

The chain combines TRBV5-4 with TRBJ2-1; 9 bases agree with TRBD1. Germline V CDR1 and CDR2: SGHNT, YYREEE (reference sequence). V gave up 4 bases and J gave up 7 bases; unmatched junction bases: 9. CDR3 size: 15 residues. The CDR3, as DNA: TGTGCCAGCAGCATGGACAGGGGCGTTTATAATGAGCAGTTCTTC. Translation: CASSMDRGVYNEQFF. The variable domain in full, completed from reference TRBV5-4 and TRBJ2-1, reads ETGVTQSPTHLIKTRGQQVTLRCSSQSGHNTVSWYQQALGQGPQFIFQYYREEENGRGNFPPRFSGLQFPNYSSELNVNALELDDSALYLCASSMDRGVYNEQFFGPGTRLTVL.

V gene TRBV7-2 combines with J gene TRBJ2-3; the match to TRBD2 covers 12 bases. Germline loops: CDR1 SGHTA, CDR2 FQGNSA. The CDR3 runs to 15 residues. The V gene end was trimmed by 3 bases and the J gene end by 4 bases; junction bases not matched to a gene: 2. As DNA, the CDR3 is TGTGCCAGCAGCTTGGCTAGCGGGGGGGCAGATACGCAGTATTTT. It yields the protein CASSLASGGADTQYF.

The J gene is TRBJ2-1, the V gene TRBV6-4; TRBD1 aligns across 8 bases. The CDR3 runs to 16 residues. Germline V lookup: CDR1 MRHNA, CDR2 SNTAGT. V shed 4 bases, J shed 3 bases, and the junction held 8 bases outside the gene matches. The CDR3 here is CASSVSGTGDYNEQFF. CDR3 DNA: TGTGCCAGCAGTGTCTCCGGGACAGGCGACTACAATGAGCAGTTCTTC.